The rows below give T cell receptor beta chains drawn from one sample of a study of regulatory T cells in long-lasting Graves disease. TCRdb called the multiplex PCR reads again in MiXCR, with one record for every CDR3 protein. The sample yields 400,000 to 450,000 distinct CDR3 sequences, roughly 15% seen once. The data also belong to a second study, concerning T cells in Graves' hyperthyroidism and ophthalmopathy.

The sample in question was peripheral blood mononuclear cells (PBMCs), obtained at new diagnosis, from a patient treated with antithyroid drugs. These receptors came from a woman younger than 45 with Graves disease. Both conserved end residues are part of each CDR3. Each record gives: D gene, J gene, clone size, V gene, CDR3 DNA, CDR3 protein. D genes are given only for firm matches. The size of a clone is reported for some rows only, either as once, few or many, or as a class for expanded clones.

.	TRBJ1-2	many	TRBV7-9	TGTGCCAGCAGCTTAAGGCTGACAGACGAGGGGACCTTC	CASSLRLTDEGTF
TRBD1	TRBJ2-7	many	TRBV6-1	TGTGCCAGCACGGGCCGGGACAGGGCCTACGAGCAGTACTTC	CASTGRDRAYEQYF
.	TRBJ2-1	many	TRBV30	TGTGCCTGGAACATGGGCAGTATGTACGTGGGGCAGTTCTTC	CAWNMGSMYVGQFF
.	TRBJ2-1	few	TRBV12-3/TRBV12-4	TGTGCCAGCAGCCGATTGAGGGAAGAGCAGTTCTTC	CASSRLREEQFF
TRBD2	TRBJ2-7	many	TRBV7-7	TGTGCTAGCAGCTTACAAGCGGGAGTCCCTTACGAGCAGTACTTC	CASSLQAGVPYEQYF
TRBD1	TRBJ1-1	many	TRBV29-1	TGCAGCGTTGCCCCGACAGGGAGCACTGAAGCTTTCTTT	CSVAPTGSTEAFF
TRBD1	TRBJ1-1	few	TRBV6-4	TGTGCCAGCAAGACATCAGACCGGGACAGGGTTTCTCGCGCTTTCTTT	CASKTSDRDRVSRAFF
.	TRBJ1-1	.	TRBV19	TGTGCCACCAAAGACGGGCGAAACACTGAAGCTTTCTTT	CATKDGRNTEAFF
.	TRBJ1-1	.	TRBV6-2/TRBV6-3	TGTGCCAGCAGCCCGGTGGACACCTTGAACACTGAAGCTTTCTTT	CASSPVDTLNTEAFF
.	TRBJ2-5	.	TRBV2	TGTGCCAGCAAGACCCCGGCCGGAGTTCAAGAGACCCAGTACTTC	CASKTPAGVQETQYF
.	TRBJ1-2	.	TRBV9	TGTGCCAGCACCCTAGAGGCGGTGGGCTATGGCTACACCTTC	CASTLEAVGYGYTF
TRBD1	TRBJ2-7	few	TRBV6-1	TGTGCCAGCAGTGAACCTCTCGGGACAGGGGTTTCCTACGAGCAGTACTTC	CASSEPLGTGVSYEQYF
TRBD2	TRBJ2-4	many	TRBV7-9	TGTGCCAGCAGCTTAGGACTAGCCCAAATGGGTTTAAACATTCAGTACTTC	CASSLGLAQMGLNIQYF
.	TRBJ1-1	many	TRBV5-1	TGCGCCAGCAGTCCGTTGGGGCTGGGCACTGAAGCTTTCTTT	CASSPLGLGTEAFF
.	TRBJ2-7	many	TRBV28	TGTGCCAGCAGTTCACTTAGTTTCGGCTACGAGCAGTACTTC	CASSSLSFGYEQYF
TRBD2	TRBJ2-1	.	TRBV5-8	TGTGCCAGCAGCCCCCCGAGCGGGAGATTGTTCAATGAGCAGTTCTTC	CASSPPSGRLFNEQFF
.	TRBJ2-5	many	TRBV7-2	TGTGCCAGCAGCCCAGCAGAGACCCAGTACTTC	CASSPAETQYF
.	TRBJ2-7	once	TRBV4-1	TGCGCCAGCAGCCAAGCCCCGACGCGGATAGCGGCGTGGGAGCAGTACTTC	CASSQAPTRIAAWEQYF
.	TRBJ1-2	many	TRBV20-1	TGCAGTGCGCTACTTCAGACAGAAACTAACTATGGCTACACCTTC	CSALLQTETNYGYTF
.	TRBJ1-2	few	TRBV6-1	TGTGCCAGCAGTGAAGAACCAATAGTTGGGGACTATGGCTACACCTTC	CASSEEPIVGDYGYTF
.	TRBJ2-3	.	TRBV28	TGTGCCAGCAGGGTCGCGAGGGCCTCGATTTTCCCCACAGATACGCAGTATTTT	CASRVARASIFPTDTQYF
TRBD1	TRBJ2-5	many	TRBV7-2	TGTGCCAGCAGCCTCCGACAGGGACCCCAAGAGACCCAGTACTTC	CASSLRQGPQETQYF
TRBD2	TRBJ2-7	many	TRBV10-3	TGTGCCATCAGTGCCTTACAGGGACTAGCGGGAGACTTTGTGAACGAGCAGTACTTC	CAISALQGLAGDFVNEQYF
.	TRBJ2-7	few	TRBV29-1	TGCAGCGTTGGTAAACCGACAAGGTACGAGCAGTACTTC	CSVGKPTRYEQYF
.	TRBJ1-1	many	TRBV5-1	TGCGCCAGCAGCTTATTGACAGAGGCGTATTCGGAAGCTTTCTTT	CASSLLTEAYSEAFF
.	TRBJ2-5	many	TRBV7-3	TGTGCCAGCAGCCGCGCGTTTCAAGAGACCCAGTACTTC	CASSRAFQETQYF
TRBD1	TRBJ1-2	.	TRBV10-3	TGTGCCATCAGTGCCTTGTCCTCCGGTGGGGGACAGGGAGATACCTATGGCTACACCTTC	CAISALSSGGGQGDTYGYTF
TRBD2	TRBJ2-2	.	TRBV29-1	TGCAGCGCAAGAGGGACTAGCGGGACGGCGAACACCGGGGAGCTGTTTTTT	CSARGTSGTANTGELFF
.	TRBJ1-1	few	TRBV7-2	TGTGCCAGCAGCTGGACCGGGACGGTGAACACTGAAGCTTTCTTT	CASSWTGTVNTEAFF
TRBD1	TRBJ1-2	.	TRBV30	TGTGCCTGGAGTGTGCAAGGGGGCCGCCTCTATGGCTACACCTTC	CAWSVQGGRLYGYTF
.	TRBJ2-2	few	TRBV19	TGTGCCAGTAGTATAGATACGTCAGGGGCGCATGGAACCGGGGAGCTGTTTTTT	CASSIDTSGAHGTGELFF
.	TRBJ2-2	few	TRBV30	TGTGCCTGGAGAACCCAGAGGAGCACCGGGGAGCTGTTTTTT	CAWRTQRSTGELFF